The clone carrying this TCR beta chain turned up a few times. The antigen remains undetermined. TCRdb processed the 5' RACE reads anew with MiXCR; each CDR3 protein has one entry. This repertoire shows under 550,000 distinct CDR3 sequences, 20% to 25% found once; its top ten account for about a sixth. These data come from a study of T cells after yellow fever vaccination. The CDR3 totals 14 residues. The V segment lost 6 bases and the J segment 9 bases; nucleotides outside the gene matches: 6. Germline CDR1 and CDR2: MNHEY and SVGAGI. Study-wide points: Abundant clonotypes from the bulk population could have been carried over as contaminants into FACS-sorted repertoires.

V gene TRBV6-5 combines with J gene TRBJ1-6; 9 nucleotides align to TRBD1. Sequences were derived from PBMCs, sampled 21 days after the first yellow fever vaccination. The TCR was taken from a man aged 18-30 years who received the YFV17D yellow fever vaccine. CDR3 coding DNA: TGTGCCAGCAGAACTAGGGGACAGGGTTCACCCCTCCACTTT. This translates into CASRTRGQGSPLHF.